This T cell receptor beta chain is from a study of cytomegalovirus exposure and HLA in healthy donors. V was pared by 2 bases and J by 12 bases, with 9 bases of the junction left unmatched. In germline, CDR1 is LNHDA, CDR2 SQIVND (reference sequence). This CDR3 has 14 residues. PCR was performed using 60 Vbeta and 13 Jbeta primers. The table came from immunoSEQ multiplex PCR; TCRdb's copy has only in-frame clones and leaves some out. This sample has over 100,000 clones, with roughly 66% found just once. This receptor was identified in a woman younger than 45 in good health and CMV-seronegative. The J gene is TRBJ2-1, the V gene TRBV19; 8 bases fit TRBD2. Sequenced sample: PBMCs. In nucleotides, the CDR3 is TGTGCCAGTAGTATACTCTCCCTTACTAGCGGGCAGTTCTTC. Translated: CASSILSLTSGQFF.